The TCR beta chain under discussion was sequenced for a study of T cells in Graves' hyperthyroidism and ophthalmopathy. Study details: It was at initial diagnosis, before any treatment, that peripheral blood was collected. Study-level findings and limits: Classification by a 13 V-J model distinguished ophthalmopathy from stable hyperthyroidism.

Between the trimmed V and J ends, which lost 2 bases and 3 bases, there was a span of 5 bases. This CDR3 region has 12 residues. The germline V gene has CDR1 SGHTA and CDR2 FQGNSA. It was RNA transcripts that yielded the amplified TCR beta CDR3 regions. First-round RT-PCR targeting the TCR CDR3 was performed with the HTBI primer set. One entry per CDR3 protein, called by TCRdb with MiXCR from the multiplex PCR reads. Found here are about 250,000 distinct CDR3 sequences, over 20% of them singletons; the top ten hold under 40%. In its sample, this clonotype was seen many times. Its antigen is undetermined. Under 3 months was the duration of disease in ophthalmopathy patients, who also had a Clinical Activity Score of at least 3 and a NOSPECS grade of at least 4. Diagnostic decisions used clinical symptoms, serum thyroxine and TRAb, thyroid ultrasound and orbital computed tomography.

This sequence was found in a woman aged 40 to 50 with Graves' ophthalmopathy. The gene calls are TRBV7-2 and TRBJ2-7; D remains ambiguous. The sequenced sample consisted of blood. CDR3 sequence: CASSLNLYEQYF. CDR3 nucleotide sequence: TGTGCCAGCAGCTTAAACCTCTACGAGCAGTACTTC.